One and the same sample provided the 7 T cell receptor beta chains below, sequenced in a study of technical replicates of blood from a handful of donors. Method: immunoSEQ multiplex PCR; TCRdb's copy keeps in-frame clones and lacks some. The repertoire holds about 70,000 clones, over 85% seen once, with approximately 0.4% in the top ten. Input material: T cells isolated from PBMCs. Receptor source: a human donor in good health.

V is TRBV30 and J is TRBJ1-2; 7 positions match TRBD1. The germline V gene has CDR1 GTSNPN and CDR2 SVGIG (reference sequence). The CDR3 has 13 residues. The trim removed 4 bases at V and 7 bases at J, leaving 9 bases unmatched. The DNA for the CDR3 is TGTGCCTGGAATACCGACAGGGTGCCTGGCTACACCTTC. The encoded protein is CAWNTDRVPGYTF. Full variable domain (outside the CDR3, taken from reference TRBV30 and TRBJ1-2): SQTIHQWPATLVQPVGSPLSLECTVEGTSNPNLYWYRQAAGRGLQLLFYSVGIGQISSEVPQNLSASRPQDRQFILSSKKLLLSDSGFYLCAWNTDRVPGYTFGSGTRLTVV.

This clone is a singleton in its sample. This rearrangement joins TRBV4-1 to TRBJ1-2; D is possibly TRBD1 (5 bases). Trimming removed 7 bases at V and 7 bases at J, with 19 bases between. The CDR3 runs 14 residues. Looked up from germline, CDR1 is MGHRA and CDR2 is YSYEKL. DNA for the CDR3: TGCGCCAGCACCAAAGAAGACTCAGGGTTTGGCTACACCTTC. It encodes CASTKEDSGFGYTF.

V usage is TRBV7-9 and J usage is TRBJ1-5; D remains ambiguous. Germline assignment: CDR1 SEHNR and CDR2 FQNEAQ (reference sequence). Trimming removed 5 bases at V and 1 base at J, with 12 bases between. The CDR3 runs to 15 residues. CDR3 coding DNA: TGTGCCAGCAGCCACAGTACACGGAGCAATCAGCCCCAGCATTTT. This sequence encodes CASSHSTRSNQPQHF.

CDR3 in DNA: TGTGCCAGCAGCTTACAGGCAAACTATGGCTACACCTTC. It specifies CASSLQANYGYTF. The V and J genes are TRBV27 and TRBJ1-2, with D possibly being TRBD1 (5 bases). The V gene's germline CDR1 is MNHEY and CDR2 SMNVEV (reference sequence). The CDR3 consists of 13 residues. Trimming removed 6 bases from V and 2 bases from J, with 10 bases in between.

The chain has TRBV6-5 and TRBJ2-2; 7 nucleotides agree with TRBD1. The germline gives CDR1 MNHEY, CDR2 SVGAGI. The length of the CDR3 is 15 residues. The trim removed 2 bases at V and 4 bases at J, leaving 4 bases unmatched. The CDR3 is CASSYQTGPTGELFF. CDR3 bases: TGTGCCAGCAGTTACCAGACAGGGCCCACCGGGGAGCTGTTTTTT.

The CDR3 DNA follows: TGTGCCAGCAGCTTAGGGACTAGCGGTTACAATGAGCAGTTCTTC. Amino acids: CASSLGTSGYNEQFF. This chain connects TRBV7-3 to TRBJ2-1, with 11 bases identical to TRBD2. Trimming at V came to 2 bases and at J to 4 bases, leaving 1 base not matched to a gene. The V gene's germline CDR1 is SGHTA and CDR2 FQGTGA. CDR3 size: 15 residues.

V gene TRBV2 combines with J gene TRBJ2-1; D might be TRBD2 (7 bases). Trimming shortened V by 5 bases and J by 6 bases, and 17 bases separated the two germline ends. From germline, CDR1 is SNHLY and CDR2 FYNNEI. The length of the CDR3 is 15 residues. CDR3 sequence (DNA): TGTGCCAGCAGTCTCCGGGGGGCTAGCGGCAATGAGCAGTTCTTC. Encoded protein: CASSLRGASGNEQFF.